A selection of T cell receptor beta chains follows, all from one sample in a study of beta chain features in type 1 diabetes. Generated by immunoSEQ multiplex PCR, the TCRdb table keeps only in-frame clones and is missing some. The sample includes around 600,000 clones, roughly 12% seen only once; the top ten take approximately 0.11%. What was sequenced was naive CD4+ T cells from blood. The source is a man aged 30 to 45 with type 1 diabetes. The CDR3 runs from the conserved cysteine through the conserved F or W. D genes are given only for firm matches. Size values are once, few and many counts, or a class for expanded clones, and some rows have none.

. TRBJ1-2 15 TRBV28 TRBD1 CASSARTGLHYGYTF TGTGCCAGCAGTGCGCGGACAGGACTCCACTATGGCTACACCTTC
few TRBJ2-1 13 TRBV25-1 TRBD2 CASTSGLVDEQFF TGTGCCAGCACCTCTGGACTAGTCGATGAGCAGTTCTTC
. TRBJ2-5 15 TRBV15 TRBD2 CATSKGGTRGETQYF TGTGCCACCAGCAAAGGGGGGACTAGAGGAGAGACCCAGTACTTC
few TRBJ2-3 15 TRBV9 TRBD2 CASSEGLAGRDTQYF TGTGCCAGCAGCGAGGGACTAGCGGGGCGAGATACGCAGTATTTT
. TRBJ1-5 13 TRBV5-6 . CASSSGPSTSQHF TGTGCCAGCAGCTCGGGACCGAGCACCTCCCAGCATTTT
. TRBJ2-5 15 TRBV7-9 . CASSLAKQSQETQYF TGTGCCAGCAGCTTAGCGAAACAGTCCCAAGAGACCCAGTACTTC
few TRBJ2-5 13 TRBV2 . CASRRSSGETQYF TGTGCCAGCCGCCGATCGTCCGGGGAGACCCAGTACTTC
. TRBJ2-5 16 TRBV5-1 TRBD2 CASSSTSGGSQETQYF TGCGCCAGCAGCTCCACTAGCGGGGGGAGCCAAGAGACCCAGTACTTC
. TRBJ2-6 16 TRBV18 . CASSPPGLSGANVLTF TGTGCCAGCTCACCACCGGGACTCTCTGGGGCCAACGTCCTGACTTTC
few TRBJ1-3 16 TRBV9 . CASSVGQSRAGNTIYF TGTGCCAGCAGCGTTGGACAGTCCCGGGCTGGAAACACCATATATTTT
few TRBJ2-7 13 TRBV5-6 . CASSLDFSYEQYF TGTGCCAGCAGCTTGGACTTCAGCTACGAGCAGTACTTC
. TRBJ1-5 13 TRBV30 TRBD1 CAWSLQGDQPQHF TGTGCCTGGAGCTTACAGGGGGATCAGCCCCAGCATTTT
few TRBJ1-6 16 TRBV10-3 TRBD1 CAISESGGGDNSPLHF TGTGCCATCAGTGAGTCAGGGGGCGGCGATAATTCACCCCTCCACTTT
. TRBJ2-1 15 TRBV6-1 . CASTAGDGTYNEQFF TGTGCCAGCACCGCCGGGGACGGTACCTACAATGAGCAGTTCTTC
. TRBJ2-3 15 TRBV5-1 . CASSLVGSSTDTQYF TGCGCCAGCAGCTTGGTAGGGTCCTCAACAGATACGCAGTATTTT
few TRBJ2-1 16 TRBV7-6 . CASSSFPGQVYNEQFF TGTGCCAGCAGTTCCTTTCCCGGACAAGTCTACAATGAGCAGTTCTTC
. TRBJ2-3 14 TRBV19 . CASSEGAGTDTQYF TGTGCCAGTAGTGAGGGCGCGGGCACAGATACGCAGTATTTT
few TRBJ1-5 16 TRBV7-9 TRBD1 CASSLDWTGTNQPQHF TGTGCCAGCAGCTTAGACTGGACAGGGACTAATCAGCCCCAGCATTTT
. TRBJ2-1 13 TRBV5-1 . CASSLQGYNEQFF TGCGCCAGCAGCTTACAGGGTTACAATGAGCAGTTCTTC
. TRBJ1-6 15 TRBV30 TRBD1 CAWSVRDRDNSPLHF TGTGCCTGGAGTGTACGGGACAGGGATAATTCACCCCTCCACTTT
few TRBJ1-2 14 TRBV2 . CASSENSSGHGYTF TGTGCCAGCAGTGAAAATTCTTCGGGGCATGGCTACACCTTC
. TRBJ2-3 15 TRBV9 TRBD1 CASSPRQGQVDTQYF TGTGCCAGCAGCCCCCGACAGGGACAGGTAGATACGCAGTATTTT
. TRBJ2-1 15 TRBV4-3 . CASSQASAHYSEQFF TGCGCCAGCAGCCAGGCTTCGGCACATTACAGTGAGCAGTTCTTC
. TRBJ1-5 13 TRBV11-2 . CASSLQNNQPQHF TGTGCCAGCAGCTTACAAAACAATCAGCCCCAGCATTTT
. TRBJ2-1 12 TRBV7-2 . CASSLLGGEQFF TGTGCCAGCAGCTTACTTGGTGGTGAGCAGTTCTTC
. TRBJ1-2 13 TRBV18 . CASSPSDNYGYTF TGTGCCAGCTCACCATCAGACAACTATGGCTACACCTTC